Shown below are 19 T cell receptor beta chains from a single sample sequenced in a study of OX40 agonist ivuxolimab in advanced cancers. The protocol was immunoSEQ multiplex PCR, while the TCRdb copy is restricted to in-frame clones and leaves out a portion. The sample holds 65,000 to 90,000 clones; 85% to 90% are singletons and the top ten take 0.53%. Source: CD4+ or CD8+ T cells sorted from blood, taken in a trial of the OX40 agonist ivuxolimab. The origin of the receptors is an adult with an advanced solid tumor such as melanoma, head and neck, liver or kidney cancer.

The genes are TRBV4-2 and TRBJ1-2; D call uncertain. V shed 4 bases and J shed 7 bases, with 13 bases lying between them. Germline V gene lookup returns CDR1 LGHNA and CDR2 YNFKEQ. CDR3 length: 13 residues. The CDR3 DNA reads TGTGCCAGCAGCCCCCGGGCCAACCGTGGCTACACCTTC. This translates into CASSPRANRGYTF.

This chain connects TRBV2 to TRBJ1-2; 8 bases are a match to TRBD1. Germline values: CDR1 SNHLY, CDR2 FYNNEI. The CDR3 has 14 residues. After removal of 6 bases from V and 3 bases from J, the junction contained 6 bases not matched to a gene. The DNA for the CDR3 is TGTGCCAGCAGCCTGGACAGGGCGGACTATGGCTACACCTTC. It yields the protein CASSLDRADYGYTF.

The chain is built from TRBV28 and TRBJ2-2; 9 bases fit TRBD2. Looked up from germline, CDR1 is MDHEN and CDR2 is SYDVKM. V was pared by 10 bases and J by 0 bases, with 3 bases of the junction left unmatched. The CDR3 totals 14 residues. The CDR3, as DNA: TGTGCCATTTCTAGCGGGACGAACACCGGGGAGCTGTTTTTT. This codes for CAISSGTNTGELFF.

The CDR3 sequence is CASSYTGRAYGYTF. CDR3 in DNA: TGTGCCAGCAGTTACACTGGCAGGGCCTATGGCTACACCTTC. This chain joins TRBV6-5 and TRBJ1-2; D is possibly TRBD1 (5 bases). Germline lookup yields CDR1 MNHEY and CDR2 SVGAGI. V shed 2 bases and J shed 4 bases, with 11 bases lying between them. The CDR3 consists of 14 residues.

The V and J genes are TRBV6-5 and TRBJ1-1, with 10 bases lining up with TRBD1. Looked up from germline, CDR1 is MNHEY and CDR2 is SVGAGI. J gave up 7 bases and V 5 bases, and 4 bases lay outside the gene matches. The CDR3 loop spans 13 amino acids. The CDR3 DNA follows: TGTGCCAGCAGTAGCCGGGACAGGGGTGAAGCTTTCTTT. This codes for CASSSRDRGEAFF.

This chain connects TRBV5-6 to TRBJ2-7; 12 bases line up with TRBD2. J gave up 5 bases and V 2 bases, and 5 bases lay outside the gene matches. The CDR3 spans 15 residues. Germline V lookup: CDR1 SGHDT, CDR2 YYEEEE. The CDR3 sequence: CASSFGLAGKNEQYF. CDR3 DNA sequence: TGTGCCAGCAGCTTTGGACTAGCGGGGAAGAACGAGCAGTACTTC.

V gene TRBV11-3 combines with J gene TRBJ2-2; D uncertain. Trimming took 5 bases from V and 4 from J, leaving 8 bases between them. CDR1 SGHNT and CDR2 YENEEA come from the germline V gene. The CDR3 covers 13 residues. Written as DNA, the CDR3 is TGTGCCAGCAGCCAGGACCGCACCGGGGAGCTGTTTTTT. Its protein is CASSQDRTGELFF.

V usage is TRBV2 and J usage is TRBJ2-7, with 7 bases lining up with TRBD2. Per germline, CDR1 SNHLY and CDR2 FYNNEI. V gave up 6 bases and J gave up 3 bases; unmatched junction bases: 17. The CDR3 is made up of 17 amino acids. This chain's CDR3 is CASSRRVDGGGRYEQYF. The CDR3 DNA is TGTGCCAGCAGCCGACGGGTTGATGGCGGGGGTCGCTACGAGCAGTACTTC.

CDR3 coding DNA: TGTGCCTGGAGTCAGGGTCCCCCCGGGGAGCTGTTTTTT. As protein: CAWSQGPPGELFF. V gene TRBV30 combines with J gene TRBJ2-2; TRBD1 might be the D (5 bases). Germline values: CDR1 GTSNPN, CDR2 SVGIG (reference sequence). The CDR3 consists of 13 residues. The germline V and J ends were trimmed by 2 bases and 6 bases, with 10 bases remaining between them.

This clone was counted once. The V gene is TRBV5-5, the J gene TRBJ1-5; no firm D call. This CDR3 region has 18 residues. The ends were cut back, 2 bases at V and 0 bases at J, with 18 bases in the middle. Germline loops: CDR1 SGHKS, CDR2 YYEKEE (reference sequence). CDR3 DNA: TGTGCCAGCAGCTTTTCAACGAATGTGGCCTATAGCAATCAGCCCCAGCATTTT. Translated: CASSFSTNVAYSNQPQHF.

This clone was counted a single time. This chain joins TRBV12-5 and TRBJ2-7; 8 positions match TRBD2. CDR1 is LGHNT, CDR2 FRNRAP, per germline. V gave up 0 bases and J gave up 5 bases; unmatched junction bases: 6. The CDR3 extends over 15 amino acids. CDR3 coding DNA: TGTGCTAGTGGTTTGGTCGCGGGAGGTAAACACGAGCAGTACTTC. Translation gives CASGLVAGGKHEQYF.

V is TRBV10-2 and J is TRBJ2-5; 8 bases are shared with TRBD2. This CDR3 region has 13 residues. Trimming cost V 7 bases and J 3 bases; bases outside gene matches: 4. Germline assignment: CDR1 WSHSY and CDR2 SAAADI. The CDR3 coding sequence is TGCGCCAGCATGGGGACTAGGGAAGAGACCCAGTACTTC. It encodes CASMGTREETQYF.

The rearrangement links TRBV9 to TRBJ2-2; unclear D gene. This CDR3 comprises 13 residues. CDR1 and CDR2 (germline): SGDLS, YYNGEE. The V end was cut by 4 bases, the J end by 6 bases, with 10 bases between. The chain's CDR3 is CASSPQVAGELFF. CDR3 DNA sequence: TGTGCCAGCAGCCCTCAGGTCGCCGGGGAGCTGTTTTTT.

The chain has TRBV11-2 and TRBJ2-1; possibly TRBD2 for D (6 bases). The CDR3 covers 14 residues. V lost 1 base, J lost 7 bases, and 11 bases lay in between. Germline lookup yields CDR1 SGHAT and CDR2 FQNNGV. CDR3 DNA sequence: TGTGCCAGCAGCTTAGGGACTACTAAGAATGAGCAGTTCTTC. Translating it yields CASSLGTTKNEQFF.

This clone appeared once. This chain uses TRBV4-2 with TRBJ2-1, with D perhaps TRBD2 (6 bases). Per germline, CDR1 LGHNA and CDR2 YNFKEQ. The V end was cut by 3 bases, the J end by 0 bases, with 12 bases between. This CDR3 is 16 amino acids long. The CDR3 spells CASSQSGSSSYNEQFF. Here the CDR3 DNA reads TGTGCCAGCAGCCAGAGCGGGTCCAGCTCCTACAATGAGCAGTTCTTC.

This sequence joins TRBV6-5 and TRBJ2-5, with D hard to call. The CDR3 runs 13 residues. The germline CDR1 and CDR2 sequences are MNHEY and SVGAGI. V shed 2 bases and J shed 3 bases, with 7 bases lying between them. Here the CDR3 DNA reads TGTGCCAGCAGTTACACTACGAAAGAGACCCAGTACTTC. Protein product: CASSYTTKETQYF.

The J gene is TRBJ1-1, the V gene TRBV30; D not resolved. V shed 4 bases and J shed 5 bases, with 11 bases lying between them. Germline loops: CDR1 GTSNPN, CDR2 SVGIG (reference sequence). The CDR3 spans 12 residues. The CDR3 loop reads CAWTTLGTEAFF. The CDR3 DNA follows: TGTGCCTGGACAACCCTAGGAACTGAAGCTTTCTTT.

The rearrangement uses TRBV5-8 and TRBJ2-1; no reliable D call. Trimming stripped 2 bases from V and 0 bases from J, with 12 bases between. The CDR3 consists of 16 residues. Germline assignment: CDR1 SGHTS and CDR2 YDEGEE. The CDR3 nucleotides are TGTGCCAGCAGCTTTTACAGAAAAATCTCCTACAATGAGCAGTTCTTC. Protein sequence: CASSFYRKISYNEQFF. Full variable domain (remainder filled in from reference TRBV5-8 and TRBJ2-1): EAGVTQSPTHLIKTRGQQATLRCSPISGHTSVYWYQQALGLGLQFLLWYDEGEERNRGNFPPRFSGRQFPNYSSELNVNALELEDSALYLCASSFYRKISYNEQFFGPGTRLTVL.

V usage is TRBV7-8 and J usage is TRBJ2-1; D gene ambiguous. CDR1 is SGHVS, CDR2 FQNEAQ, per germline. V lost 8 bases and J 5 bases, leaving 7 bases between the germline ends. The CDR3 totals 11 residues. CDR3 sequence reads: CASLSDNEQFF. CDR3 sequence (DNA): TGTGCCAGCCTCAGCGACAATGAGCAGTTCTTC.